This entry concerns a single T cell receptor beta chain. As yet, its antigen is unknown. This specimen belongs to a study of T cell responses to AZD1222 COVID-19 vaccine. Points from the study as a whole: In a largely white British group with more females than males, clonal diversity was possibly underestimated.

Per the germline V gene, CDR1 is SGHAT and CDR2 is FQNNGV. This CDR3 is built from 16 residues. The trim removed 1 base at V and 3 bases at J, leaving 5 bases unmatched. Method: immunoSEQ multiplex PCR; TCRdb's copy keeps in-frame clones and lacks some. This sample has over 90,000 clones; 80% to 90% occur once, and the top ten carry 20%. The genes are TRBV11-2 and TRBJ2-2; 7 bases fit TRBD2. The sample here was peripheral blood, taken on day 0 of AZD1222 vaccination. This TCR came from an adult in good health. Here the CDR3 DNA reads TGTGCCAGCAGCTTAGGCGTCGGGGGGTACACCGGGGAGCTGTTTTTT. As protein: CASSLGVGGYTGELFF. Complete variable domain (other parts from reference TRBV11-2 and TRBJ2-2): EAGVAQSPRYKIIEKRQSVAFWCNPISGHATLYWYQQILGQGPKLLIQFQNNGVVDDSQLPKDRFSAERLKGVDSTLKIQPAKLEDSAVYLCASSLGVGGYTGELFFGEGSRLTVL.